This T cell receptor beta chain was observed in a study of T cell repertoires in cytomegalovirus infection. TCRdb re-called the reads with MiXCR, one entry per CDR3 protein. In the table there are 700,000 to 850,000 distinct CDR3 sequences, about 33% of which are singletons. CDR3 length equals 17 residues. Germline CDR1 reads MNHEY; CDR2 reads SVGAGI. V gave up 6 bases and J gave up 0 bases; unmatched junction bases: 5. This clonotype has more than one count but fewer than ten. What it binds is unknown. The specimen was cultured CD8+ T cells from PBMCs, collected from culture after CMV antigen stimulation. V is TRBV6-5 and J is TRBJ2-1, with 13 bases identical to TRBD2. The receptor comes from a human donor in good health (CMV status not recorded). Some clones in this sample may be carry-over from other donors' samples. The DNA of the CDR3 is TGTGCCAGCAGCGTACTAGCGGGGGGGCGCTCCTACAATGAGCAGTTCTTC. Encoded protein: CASSVLAGGRSYNEQFF.